This TCR beta chain comes out of a study of blood T cell repertoires in COVID-19. Study in general: The analysed material was cDNA or gDNA that came from T cells, B-cell-depleted T cells, or PBMCs.

The method was immunoSEQ multiplex PCR; TCRdb's version includes in-frame clones alone and lacks a portion of them. The sample records 300,000 to 450,000 clones, more than 75% being singletons. V dropped 4 bases and J dropped 7 bases, with 12 bases sitting between them. Germline V CDR1 and CDR2: SGHNT, YYREEE (reference sequence). The CDR3 is made up of 13 amino acids. The V and J genes are TRBV5-4 and TRBJ2-1; weak D call: TRBD2 (6 bases). The receptor comes from a human donor in a cohort sampled during active COVID-19. Sequencing was performed on peripheral blood. The CDR3 coding sequence is TGTGCCAGCAGCCACCGACTAGTAAATGAGCAGTTCTTC. This gives the protein CASSHRLVNEQFF.